This TCR beta chain was observed in a study of shared clonotypes between healthy human individuals. About the study: Plates per donor: three CD4 naive, three CD4 memory, two CD8 naive, one CD8 memory.

Assay: immunoSEQ multiplex PCR; the TCRdb copy retains only in-frame clones and omits some. The sample contains 2.3 million or so clones, 93% of which appear only once. This CDR3 is 13 amino acids long. Trimming shortened V by 3 bases and J by 9 bases, and 12 bases separated the two germline ends. Germline assignment: CDR1 MNHEY and CDR2 SMNVEV (reference sequence). The V gene is TRBV27, the J gene TRBJ2-1; D possibly uses TRBD1 or TRBD2 (5 bases each). The sample consisted of naive CD4+ T cells from PBMCs. Subset described: CD45RA+ positively selected. The source is a man aged 18 to 29 in good health. Some clones in this sample may be carry-over from other donors' samples. The CDR3 spells CASSFWGRGEQFF. CDR3 nucleotides: TGTGCCAGCAGTTTTTGGGGGAGAGGTGAGCAGTTCTTC.